A selection of T cell receptor beta chains follows, all from one sample in a study of blood T cell repertoires in COVID-19. Profiling relied on immunoSEQ multiplex PCR, and the TCRdb table lists in-frame clones only, not all of them. The sample yields approximately 150,000 clones, roughly 80% seen once. Sequences were obtained from PBMCs or T cells enriched from blood (not recorded which). Receptors originate from a woman between 35 and 50 years old who had recovered from COVID-19. The conserved cysteine and the conserved F or W are not part of the CDR3 here. A D gene is named only where the DNA matches it firmly.

CDR3: ASNTGTRSSYEQY; V: TRBV2; J: TRBJ2-7; D: TRBD2
CDR3: ASSTRGVRGYEQY; V: TRBV19; J: TRBJ2-7; D: .
CDR3: ASSIEGGVTEAF; V: TRBV19; J: TRBJ1-1; D: TRBD1
CDR3: ASSLEGDGYT; V: TRBV5-6; J: TRBJ1-2; D: .
CDR3: ASRVSLNTEAF; V: TRBV7-3; J: TRBJ1-1; D: .
CDR3: ASSVASTSGEETQY; V: TRBV9; J: TRBJ2-5; D: .
CDR3: ATSVPGGETQY; V: TRBV24-1; J: TRBJ2-5; D: .
CDR3: ASSSGGKGQPQH; V: TRBV5-6; J: TRBJ1-5; D: TRBD1
CDR3: ASSPEPGQSSYEQY; V: TRBV5-1; J: TRBJ2-7; D: .
CDR3: ASSYRSKEASYEQY; V: TRBV6-5; J: TRBJ2-7; D: .
CDR3: ASSRTSGAPDTQY; V: TRBV2; J: TRBJ2-3; D: TRBD2
CDR3: ASSPRLAVTKDEQF; V: TRBV7-9; J: TRBJ2-1; D: TRBD2
CDR3: ASSQGGGGNQPQH; V: TRBV3-1/TRBV3-2; J: TRBJ1-5; D: .
CDR3: ASSDHNRGGETQY; V: TRBV19; J: TRBJ2-5; D: TRBD1
CDR3: ASSSSGVDTQY; V: TRBV7-9; J: TRBJ2-3; D: .
CDR3: ASSLGGSGNTIY; V: TRBV7-6; J: TRBJ1-3; D: .
CDR3: ASSFYSGQPQH; V: TRBV27; J: TRBJ1-5; D: .
CDR3: ASSQVHRTGSTDTQY; V: TRBV4-1; J: TRBJ2-3; D: .
CDR3: ASSAGQGATGNTIY; V: TRBV9; J: TRBJ1-3; D: TRBD1
CDR3: SAIWDRGNTEAF; V: TRBV29-1; J: TRBJ1-1; D: TRBD1
CDR3: ASSQLIRDKPTDTQY; V: TRBV4-2; J: TRBJ2-3; D: .
CDR3: ASSEVKRGSLTQY; V: TRBV6-1; J: TRBJ2-3; D: TRBD2
CDR3: ASSQEQYLNQPQH; V: TRBV4-1; J: TRBJ1-5; D: .
CDR3: ASSADRVTRNSPLH; V: TRBV5-1; J: TRBJ1-6; D: TRBD1
CDR3: ASSWAGTGSNEKLF; V: TRBV5-1; J: TRBJ1-4; D: TRBD1
CDR3: ASTEGLAGDEQY; V: TRBV10-2; J: TRBJ2-7; D: TRBD2
CDR3: ASSLFAPGTGNQPQH; V: TRBV27; J: TRBJ1-5; D: TRBD1
CDR3: ASRSRDRGVNGTDTQY; V: TRBV7-9; J: TRBJ2-3; D: TRBD1
CDR3: ASRIEGQETQY; V: TRBV2; J: TRBJ2-5; D: .
CDR3: ASSNGLAVDEQF; V: TRBV7-3; J: TRBJ2-1; D: TRBD2
CDR3: ASYPPGLAILAADTQY; V: TRBV28; J: TRBJ2-3; D: TRBD2
CDR3: ASSFGLAGGGGELF; V: TRBV6-5; J: TRBJ2-2; D: TRBD2
CDR3: ASSYGLAGESYNEQF; V: TRBV6-2/TRBV6-3; J: TRBJ2-1; D: TRBD2
CDR3: ATSGGEQF; V: TRBV24-1; J: TRBJ2-1; D: .
CDR3: ASSLGTGEMNSPLH; V: TRBV7-8; J: TRBJ1-6; D: TRBD1
CDR3: ASSQTTGVGYT; V: TRBV3-1/TRBV3-2; J: TRBJ1-2; D: TRBD1
CDR3: ASPHSTGLAKNIQY; V: TRBV19; J: TRBJ2-4; D: TRBD1
CDR3: ASSVGTGGSPLH; V: TRBV2; J: TRBJ1-6; D: TRBD1
CDR3: ASSVESDTGELF; V: TRBV9; J: TRBJ2-2; D: .
CDR3: ASDGGTGASYGYT; V: TRBV5-8; J: TRBJ1-2; D: TRBD1
CDR3: ASSVAGGTEETQY; V: TRBV9; J: TRBJ2-5; D: .
CDR3: ASSTPGQSFASGYT; V: TRBV25-1; J: TRBJ1-2; D: TRBD1